A single sample gave rise to the 29 T cell receptor beta chains below, sequenced in a study of cytomegalovirus exposure and HLA in healthy donors. Primers included in the PCR were 60 Vbeta and 13 Jbeta primers. Assay used: immunoSEQ multiplex PCR; TCRdb lists only in-frame clones, some missing. The sample holds 150,000 or so clones. The specimen was PBMCs. The receptors shown here come from a woman aged 55 to 70 in good health and CMV-seronegative.

The rearrangement joins TRBV15 to TRBJ2-5, with D hard to call. The germline V gene encodes CDR1 LNHNV and CDR2 YYDKDF (reference sequence). CDR3 length: 13 amino acids. Trimming cost V 2 bases and J 5 bases, with 9 bases left between them. CDR3 nucleotide sequence: TGTGCCACCAGCAGACCTATCGGGGAGACCCAGTACTTC. This codes for CATSRPIGETQYF.

This rearrangement joins TRBV6-1 to TRBJ1-3; 8 bases are shared with TRBD1. The CDR3 extends over 14 amino acids. V lost 6 bases to trimming and J lost 4 bases; unmatched junction nucleotides: 5. Germline V CDR1 and CDR2: MNHNS, SASEGT. As DNA, the CDR3 is TGTGCCAGCAGGACAGGGGCAGAAGGAAACACCATATATTTT. It codes for CASRTGAEGNTIYF.

The chain has TRBV5-4 and TRBJ2-5; weak D call: TRBD2 (5 bases). CDR1 and CDR2 from the germline V gene are SGHNT and YYREEE (reference sequence). Deletions cut 4 bases from V and 5 bases from J, with 12 bases between. The CDR3 runs 13 residues. The CDR3 loop is CASSQLRVETQYF. CDR3 bases: TGTGCCAGCAGCCAGTTGAGGGTGGAGACCCAGTACTTC.

The chain has TRBV29-1 and TRBJ2-1, with no clear D. Between the trimmed V and J ends, which lost 1 base and 0 bases, there was a span of 4 bases. The CDR3 runs 13 residues. The V gene's germline CDR1 is SQVTM and CDR2 ANQGSEA. The CDR3 DNA follows: TGCAGCGTTGAAGGGAGCTCCTACAATGAGCAGTTCTTC. This gives the protein CSVEGSSYNEQFF.

This chain uses TRBV7-2 with TRBJ2-7; TRBD1 matches at 9 bases. Per the germline V gene, CDR1 is SGHTA and CDR2 is FQGNSA. Losses at the gene ends were 5 bases for V and 3 bases for J; bases not matched to a gene: 5. This CDR3 contains 14 residues. In nucleotides, the CDR3 is TGTGCCAGCAGCCACAGGGGGCCTAACTACGAGCAGTACTTC. Its translation: CASSHRGPNYEQYF.

The chain uses TRBV19 and TRBJ1-2, with TRBD1 as a possible D gene (6 bases). Germline V CDR1 and CDR2: LNHDA, SQIVND (reference sequence). The CDR3 runs 15 residues. V shed 3 bases and J shed 7 bases, with 18 bases lying between them. CDR3 coding DNA: TGTGCCAGTAGTATTCTTCCAGGGGAAACCTCTGGCTACACCTTC. This gives the protein CASSILPGETSGYTF.

Note on this clone: This CDR3 is also generated by other DNA sequences in the sample. The chain employs TRBV7-9 and TRBJ1-1, with D perhaps TRBD1 (5 bases). The CDR3 runs 13 residues. Trimming removed 3 bases at V and 3 bases at J, with 8 bases between. CDR1 is SEHNR, CDR2 FQNEAQ, per germline (reference sequence). CDR3 DNA sequence: TGTGCCAGCAGCTTCTCGGGGGACACTGAAGCTTTCTTT. Translated, it gives CASSFSGDTEAFF.

The chain recombines TRBV7-8 with TRBJ2-3, with 9 nucleotides matching TRBD1. CDR3 length: 15 amino acids. Germline V gene data show CDR1 as SGHVS and CDR2 as FQNEAQ. The V segment lost 5 bases and the J segment 4 bases; nucleotides outside the gene matches: 7. In DNA form, the CDR3 reads TGTGCCAGCAGCGACAGGGGGACGAGAGCAGATACGCAGTATTTT. Its protein product is CASSDRGTRADTQYF.

V and J are TRBV2 and TRBJ1-2; D call uncertain. The CDR3 has 14 amino acids. Between the trimmed V and J ends, which lost 4 bases and 2 bases, there was a span of 11 bases. The germline V gene has CDR1 SNHLY and CDR2 FYNNEI. The CDR3 nucleotides are TGTGCCAGCAGTGGGAGGGCGTCCAACTATGGCTACACCTTC. Its translation is CASSGRASNYGYTF.

The rearrangement joins TRBV5-6 to TRBJ2-1; 11 bases fit TRBD2. Germline assignment: CDR1 SGHDT and CDR2 YYEEEE. CDR3 length: 16 amino acids. V was pared by 2 bases and J by 6 bases, with 7 bases of the junction left unmatched. DNA for the CDR3: TGTGCCAGCAGCTTTTATAGCGGGGGGGCCCGCAATGAGCAGTTCTTC. Translating gives CASSFYSGGARNEQFF.

This rearrangement joins TRBV18 to TRBJ2-6; possible D gene TRBD2, 6 bases. V shed 0 bases and J shed 4 bases, with 7 bases lying between them. The CDR3 extends over 15 amino acids. Germline V lookup: CDR1 KGHSH, CDR2 LQKENI. The CDR3 loop is CASSPPGGGANVLTF. CDR3 nucleotides: TGTGCCAGCTCACCACCGGGGGGAGGGGCCAACGTCCTGACTTTC.

The J gene is TRBJ2-3, the V gene TRBV2, with a tentative D call TRBD2 (6 bases). V lost 5 bases to trimming and J lost 4 bases, with 13 bases between them. The CDR3 sequence is 14 residues long. Germline CDR1 reads SNHLY; CDR2 reads FYNNEI. The CDR3 bases are TGTGCCAGCAGTAGTCTCATAGCGGCAGATACGCAGTATTTT. It encodes CASSSLIAADTQYF.

The rearrangement joins TRBV4-1 to TRBJ2-5; D not certain. This CDR3 is 14 amino acids long. V gave up 5 bases and J gave up 1 base, with 11 bases separating them. Germline assignment: CDR1 MGHRA and CDR2 YSYEKL. The CDR3 here is CASSLLELQETQYF. The CDR3 DNA is TGCGCCAGCAGCTTACTCGAACTCCAAGAGACCCAGTACTTC.

This chain links TRBV2 with TRBJ2-7; no definite D call. Trimming pared 2 bases from V and 5 bases from J, leaving 13 bases between. The CDR3 has 14 amino acids. Germline values: CDR1 SNHLY, CDR2 FYNNEI. The CDR3 protein is CASSEWNPTDEQYF. The CDR3 DNA is TGTGCCAGCAGTGAATGGAACCCCACAGACGAGCAGTACTTC.

CDR3 in amino acids: CASSPTGGRFGYTF. CDR3 coding DNA: TGTGCCAGCAGCCCTACAGGGGGAAGGTTCGGCTACACCTTC. The genes are TRBV5-6 and TRBJ1-2, with 8 bases aligning to TRBD1. V was pared by 4 bases and J by 8 bases, with 10 bases of the junction left unmatched. The CDR3 extends over 14 amino acids. The germline CDR1 and CDR2 sequences are SGHDT and YYEEEE.

The rearrangement links TRBV10-2 to TRBJ2-5; 7 nucleotides align to TRBD2. Germline V gives CDR1 WSHSY, CDR2 SAAADI. The CDR3 is made up of 14 amino acids. V lost 6 bases to trimming and J lost 5 bases; unmatched junction nucleotides: 9. CDR3 in amino acids: CASSQAGRVETQYF. In DNA, the CDR3 is TGCGCCAGCAGCCAAGCGGGAAGAGTCGAGACCCAGTACTTC.

V is TRBV5-8 and J is TRBJ1-2; 9 nucleotides match TRBD1. From germline, CDR1 is SGHTS and CDR2 YDEGEE. V was clipped by 2 bases and J by 7 bases; unmatched bases: 12. CDR3 size: 16 residues. The DNA for the CDR3 is TGTGCCAGCAGCTTAGTCGTCCAACAGGGGGCTTCTGGCTACACCTTC. Protein sequence: CASSLVVQQGASGYTF.

The genes are TRBV2 and TRBJ2-5; no firm D call. In germline, CDR1 is SNHLY, CDR2 FYNNEI. CDR3 size: 12 residues. V lost 5 bases to trimming and J lost 2 bases, with 6 bases between them. The CDR3 nucleotides are TGTGCCAGCAGTCTACAGCAAGAGACCCAGTACTTC. Translating it yields CASSLQQETQYF.

The gene calls are TRBV27 and TRBJ2-1; possible D gene TRBD1, 6 bases. CDR1 MNHEY and CDR2 SMNVEV come from the germline V gene (reference sequence). Trimming removed 2 bases from V and 8 bases from J, with 16 bases in between. This CDR3 spans 15 amino acids. The CDR3 DNA reads TGTGCCAGCAGTTTACCAGGGGCCGGGATTTATGAGCAGTTCTTC. Protein product: CASSLPGAGIYEQFF.

This chain connects TRBV7-9 to TRBJ2-7; perhaps TRBD1 as D (5 bases). The CDR3 contains 14 residues. Germline V gene lookup returns CDR1 SEHNR and CDR2 FQNEAQ (reference sequence). V was pared by 4 bases and J by 5 bases, with 15 bases between. The DNA for the CDR3 is TGTGCCAGCAGCTCGATAGATTCCAGGGACGAGCAGTACTTC. This encodes CASSSIDSRDEQYF.

The rearrangement uses TRBV5-8 and TRBJ2-3; 10 positions agree with TRBD2. The V gene's germline CDR1 is SGHTS and CDR2 YDEGEE. J lost 3 bases, V lost 3 bases, and 7 bases had no gene match. The length of the CDR3 is 16 residues. The DNA of the CDR3 is TGTGCCAGCAGCTCTAGCGGGAGAGGGTATACAGATACGCAGTATTTT. Translated: CASSSSGRGYTDTQYF.

The V call is TRBV9, the J call TRBJ2-2, with D possibly TRBD2 on 5 matching bases. V was clipped by 1 base and J by 6 bases, with 16 bases between them. The CDR3 runs 16 residues. CDR1 is SGDLS and CDR2 is YYNGEE in the germline V gene. The CDR3 coding sequence is TGTGCCAGCAGCGTATTCATTCGGGGAGCGTCCGGGGAGCTGTTTTTT. As protein: CASSVFIRGASGELFF.

The chain uses TRBV5-4 and TRBJ1-4; unclear D gene. V lost 4 bases and J lost 6, with 10 bases in between. Germline CDR1 is SGHNT and CDR2 is YYREEE (reference sequence). This CDR3 has 13 residues. The CDR3 protein is CASSMPGDEKLFF. The CDR3 bases are TGTGCCAGCAGCATGCCAGGCGATGAAAAACTGTTTTTT.

The chain is built from TRBV7-3 and TRBJ1-3; D is possibly TRBD1 (6 bases). In germline, CDR1 is SGHTA, CDR2 FQGTGA. V was pared by 6 bases and J by 0 bases, with 21 bases between. This CDR3 has 18 amino acids. Here the CDR3 reads CASSMGPLGAHSGNTIYF. The CDR3 DNA reads TGTGCCAGCAGTATGGGCCCCTTGGGGGCCCACTCTGGAAACACCATATATTTT.

The V and J genes are TRBV6-6 and TRBJ2-7; TRBD1 matches 9 bases. CDR1 is MNHNY, CDR2 SVGAGI, per germline (reference sequence). The trim removed 2 bases at V and 2 bases at J, leaving 7 bases unmatched. This CDR3 region has 16 residues. DNA for the CDR3: TGTGCCAGCAGTTACCCGCCCGGGACAGGGACCTACGAGCAGTACTTC. Its protein is CASSYPPGTGTYEQYF.

This chain uses TRBV9 with TRBJ2-1; 7 nucleotides agree with TRBD2. J lost 3 bases, V lost 3 bases, and 9 bases had no gene match. Germline V gene sequence: CDR1 SGDLS, CDR2 YYNGEE. This CDR3 comprises 16 residues. CDR3 residues: CASSAGGAGFYNEQFF. The CDR3 DNA sequence: TGTGCCAGCAGCGCGGGGGGAGCGGGGTTCTACAATGAGCAGTTCTTC.

The CDR3 DNA follows: TGTGCCAGCAGTTTATTGCCGGGTACGTACACTGAAGCTTTCTTT. Its protein product is CASSLLPGTYTEAFF. This chain connects TRBV27 to TRBJ1-1; D not resolved. Germline CDR1 reads MNHEY; CDR2 reads SMNVEV (reference sequence). CDR3 size: 15 residues. Trimming pared 1 base from V and 3 bases from J, leaving 12 bases between.

The rearrangement uses TRBV2 and TRBJ2-7, with 9 bases matching TRBD1. Germline CDR1 is SNHLY and CDR2 is FYNNEI. There are 14 residues in the CDR3. V lost 5 bases and J lost 4; bases outside the gene matches: 6. DNA for the CDR3: TGTGCCAGCAGTAGGGACAGGGCTGGGTACGAGCAGTACTTC. Amino acids: CASSRDRAGYEQYF.

The chain is built from TRBV18 and TRBJ1-5; D uncertain. CDR1 is KGHSH, CDR2 LQKENI, per germline. The CDR3 has 13 amino acids. The V and J ends lost 6 bases and 4 bases respectively, with 10 bases between them. The CDR3 spells CASSPGGNQPQHF. DNA of the CDR3: TGTGCCAGCTCCCCAGGCGGAAATCAGCCCCAGCATTTT.